A selection of T cell receptor beta chains follows, all from one sample in a study of shared clonotypes between healthy human individuals. Produced via immunoSEQ multiplex PCR; TCRdb's table is partial and in-frame only. The sample lists around 500,000 clones; 81% were seen once. What was sequenced was PBMCs. The receptors stem from a woman aged 40 to 50 in good health. Some clones in this sample may be carry-over from other donors' samples. Each CDR3 is given with its conserved first and last residue. The D gene is left open where the match is weak. Where a row states a size, it is once, few, many or the class of an expanded clone; other rows omit it.

abundance: once
j_gene: TRBJ2-7
d_gene: TRBD2
v_gene: TRBV27
CDR3aa: CASSSRTSGIYEQYF
CDR3nt: TGTGCCAGCAGTTCCAGGACTAGCGGAATATACGAGCAGTACTTC

abundance: once
j_gene: TRBJ2-2
d_gene: NA
v_gene: TRBV30
CDR3aa: CAWSVETGELFF
CDR3nt: TGTGCCTGGAGTGTAGAAACCGGGGAGCTGTTTTTT

abundance: NA
j_gene: TRBJ1-2
d_gene: NA
v_gene: TRBV2
CDR3aa: CASSEELTANYGYTF
CDR3nt: TGTGCCAGCAGTGAGGAACTGACAGCCAACTATGGCTACACCTTC

abundance: NA
j_gene: TRBJ1-2
d_gene: NA
v_gene: TRBV30
CDR3aa: CAWSVSDYGYTF
CDR3nt: TGTGCCTGGAGTGTCTCTGATTATGGCTACACCTTC

abundance: once
j_gene: TRBJ2-5
d_gene: TRBD2
v_gene: TRBV11-3
CDR3aa: CASSLGASGRVETQYF
CDR3nt: TGTGCCAGCAGCCTGGGGGCTAGCGGGAGGGTAGAGACCCAGTACTTC

abundance: NA
j_gene: TRBJ1-2
d_gene: TRBD1
v_gene: TRBV4-2
CDR3aa: CASSPVQGESGYTF
CDR3nt: TGTGCCAGCAGCCCGGTTCAGGGGGAGTCTGGCTACACCTTC

abundance: NA
j_gene: TRBJ2-1
d_gene: NA
v_gene: TRBV5-1
CDR3aa: CASSLGLTEGNEQFF
CDR3nt: TGCGCCAGCAGCTTGGGGCTTACGGAGGGCAATGAGCAGTTCTTC

abundance: once
j_gene: TRBJ2-5
d_gene: TRBD2
v_gene: TRBV11-2
CDR3aa: CASSLPGLAGGQETQYF
CDR3nt: TGTGCCAGCAGCTTACCGGGACTAGCGGGAGGGCAAGAGACCCAGTACTTC

abundance: NA
j_gene: TRBJ1-2
d_gene: NA
v_gene: TRBV5-8
CDR3aa: CASSLEGHNIYGYTF
CDR3nt: TGTGCCAGCAGCTTGGAGGGACATAACATCTATGGCTACACCTTC

abundance: NA
j_gene: TRBJ2-1
d_gene: TRBD1
v_gene: TRBV18
CDR3aa: CASSPQTGVAYNEQFF
CDR3nt: TGTGCCAGCTCACCCCAGACAGGGGTTGCCTACAATGAGCAGTTCTTC

abundance: few
j_gene: TRBJ2-7
d_gene: TRBD2
v_gene: TRBV7-9
CDR3aa: CASSLTSVSSYEQYF
CDR3nt: TGTGCCAGCAGCTTAACTAGCGTGAGCTCCTACGAGCAGTACTTC

abundance: NA
j_gene: TRBJ2-7
d_gene: NA
v_gene: TRBV2
CDR3aa: CASSERSIEQYF
CDR3nt: TGTGCCAGCAGTGAGAGGAGTATTGAGCAGTACTTC

abundance: NA
j_gene: TRBJ1-1
d_gene: NA
v_gene: TRBV18
CDR3aa: CASSPSWVRNAEAFF
CDR3nt: TGTGCCAGCTCACCATCCTGGGTGAGGAACGCTGAAGCTTTCTTT

abundance: many
j_gene: TRBJ2-1
d_gene: TRBD2
v_gene: TRBV30
CDR3aa: CAWSGTSGPQNEQFF
CDR3nt: TGTGCCTGGAGTGGGACTAGCGGACCACAGAATGAGCAGTTCTTC

abundance: NA
j_gene: TRBJ2-5
d_gene: TRBD1
v_gene: TRBV13
CDR3aa: CASRRTGGQETQYF
CDR3nt: TGTGCCAGCAGAAGGACAGGGGGCCAAGAGACCCAGTACTTC

abundance: NA
j_gene: TRBJ2-1
d_gene: NA
v_gene: TRBV7-6
CDR3aa: CASRRERAQYNEQFF
CDR3nt: TGTGCCAGCAGGAGAGAACGGGCGCAGTACAATGAGCAGTTCTTC

abundance: NA
j_gene: TRBJ2-7
d_gene: NA
v_gene: TRBV20-1
CDR3aa: CSARQLGEQYF
CDR3nt: TGCAGTGCTAGACAATTGGGGGAGCAGTACTTC

abundance: NA
j_gene: TRBJ2-7
d_gene: NA
v_gene: TRBV27
CDR3aa: CASSFHRRAYEQYF
CDR3nt: TGTGCCAGCAGTTTTCACCGACGGGCCTACGAGCAGTACTTC

abundance: many
j_gene: TRBJ2-5
d_gene: TRBD2
v_gene: TRBV9
CDR3aa: CASCTGLAPQETQYF
CDR3nt: TGTGCCAGCTGTACCGGACTAGCGCCCCAAGAGACCCAGTACTTC

abundance: NA
j_gene: TRBJ2-1
d_gene: NA
v_gene: TRBV5-1
CDR3aa: CASSLDGYGYNEQFF
CDR3nt: TGCGCCAGCAGCTTGGATGGGTACGGGTACAATGAGCAGTTCTTC

abundance: NA
j_gene: TRBJ2-1
d_gene: TRBD1
v_gene: TRBV5-1
CDR3aa: CASSWDSYNEQFF
CDR3nt: TGCGCCAGCAGCTGGGACAGCTACAATGAGCAGTTCTTC

abundance: few
j_gene: TRBJ2-2
d_gene: NA
v_gene: TRBV29-1
CDR3aa: CSVEVGIDGELFF
CDR3nt: TGCAGCGTTGAAGTGGGGATCGACGGGGAGCTGTTTTTT

abundance: NA
j_gene: TRBJ2-7
d_gene: NA
v_gene: TRBV7-2
CDR3aa: CASSFGRDAYEQYF
CDR3nt: TGTGCCAGCAGCTTTGGACGGGACGCCTACGAGCAGTACTTC

abundance: NA
j_gene: TRBJ1-2
d_gene: NA
v_gene: TRBV6-6
CDR3aa: CASSYPDGGYTF
CDR3nt: TGTGCCAGCAGTTACCCCGACGGGGGCTACACCTTC

abundance: NA
j_gene: TRBJ1-3
d_gene: NA
v_gene: TRBV7-2
CDR3aa: CASSLGGANSGNTIYF
CDR3nt: TGTGCCAGCAGCTTAGGAGGGGCGAACTCTGGAAACACCATATATTTT

abundance: NA
j_gene: TRBJ1-2
d_gene: NA
v_gene: TRBV5-4
CDR3aa: CASSLDMNYGYTF
CDR3nt: TGTGCCAGCAGCTTGGATATGAACTATGGCTACACCTTC

abundance: NA
j_gene: TRBJ2-7
d_gene: TRBD1
v_gene: TRBV28
CDR3aa: CASSLPGGHEQYF
CDR3nt: TGTGCCAGCAGTTTACCAGGGGGCCACGAGCAGTACTTC

abundance: NA
j_gene: TRBJ2-3
d_gene: TRBD2
v_gene: TRBV7-2
CDR3aa: CASSLGLARHTQYF
CDR3nt: TGTGCCAGCAGCTTAGGACTAGCGCGTCATACGCAGTATTTT

abundance: NA
j_gene: TRBJ2-7
d_gene: NA
v_gene: TRBV28
CDR3aa: CASGSYEQYF
CDR3nt: TGTGCCTCCGGCTCCTACGAGCAGTACTTC

abundance: many
j_gene: TRBJ2-2
d_gene: TRBD2
v_gene: TRBV28
CDR3aa: CASSFPRAGLANTGELFF
CDR3nt: TGTGCCAGCAGTTTTCCCCGGGCGGGACTAGCGAACACCGGGGAGCTGTTTTTT

abundance: once
j_gene: TRBJ2-7
d_gene: TRBD2
v_gene: TRBV7-2
CDR3aa: CASSLRLAGSYEQYF
CDR3nt: TGTGCCAGCAGCTTACGGTTAGCGGGGTCCTACGAGCAGTACTTC

abundance: NA
j_gene: TRBJ2-5
d_gene: NA
v_gene: TRBV9
CDR3aa: CASSVLSQETQYF
CDR3nt: TGTGCCAGCAGCGTATTGAGCCAAGAGACCCAGTACTTC

abundance: NA
j_gene: TRBJ2-1
d_gene: TRBD1
v_gene: TRBV19
CDR3aa: CATTRGQGYNEQFF
CDR3nt: TGTGCCACCACGAGGGGACAGGGGTACAATGAGCAGTTCTTC

abundance: once
j_gene: TRBJ2-7
d_gene: NA
v_gene: TRBV18
CDR3aa: CASSPGTSGEEYF
CDR3nt: TGTGCCAGCTCACCGGGGACTTCTGGAGAGGAGTACTTC

abundance: NA
j_gene: TRBJ2-3
d_gene: TRBD2
v_gene: TRBV28
CDR3aa: CASSLRTAGVVTQYF
CDR3nt: TGTGCCAGCAGTTTAAGGACGGCGGGAGTAGTTACGCAGTATTTT

abundance: NA
j_gene: TRBJ1-1
d_gene: NA
v_gene: TRBV5-6
CDR3aa: CASSVKPSHRLNTEAFF
CDR3nt: TGTGCCAGCAGCGTAAAGCCCTCCCACAGGCTAAACACTGAAGCTTTCTTT

abundance: NA
j_gene: TRBJ2-7
d_gene: NA
v_gene: TRBV27
CDR3aa: CASSLSRGYEQYF
CDR3nt: TGTGCCAGCAGTTTATCCCGGGGTTACGAGCAGTACTTC

abundance: once
j_gene: TRBJ2-7
d_gene: NA
v_gene: TRBV18
CDR3aa: CASSPIGSTYEQYF
CDR3nt: TGTGCCAGCTCACCAATAGGGTCGACCTACGAGCAGTACTTC

abundance: NA
j_gene: TRBJ1-1
d_gene: NA
v_gene: TRBV5-4
CDR3aa: CASSRVNTEAFF
CDR3nt: TGTGCCAGCAGCAGGGTAAACACTGAAGCTTTCTTT

abundance: NA
j_gene: TRBJ1-5
d_gene: TRBD1
v_gene: TRBV6-1
CDR3aa: CASSDSGGPQPQHF
CDR3nt: TGTGCCAGCAGTGATTCAGGGGGCCCCCAGCCCCAGCATTTT

abundance: once
j_gene: TRBJ1-1
d_gene: NA
v_gene: TRBV12-5
CDR3aa: CASAHSDRDLRAFF
CDR3nt: TGTGCTAGTGCCCACTCGGACCGGGACCTCCGAGCTTTCTTT

abundance: NA
j_gene: TRBJ1-2
d_gene: TRBD1
v_gene: TRBV28
CDR3aa: CASSPRQGGYYGYTF
CDR3nt: TGTGCCAGCAGTCCCAGACAGGGGGGCTACTATGGCTACACCTTC

abundance: many
j_gene: TRBJ2-2
d_gene: NA
v_gene: TRBV11-3
CDR3aa: CASSFGGNTGELFF
CDR3nt: TGTGCCAGCAGCTTTGGGGGCAACACCGGGGAGCTGTTTTTT

abundance: NA
j_gene: TRBJ2-1
d_gene: TRBD2
v_gene: TRBV25-1
CDR3aa: CATGGLYNEQFF
CDR3nt: TGTGCCACCGGGGGGTTATACAATGAGCAGTTCTTC

abundance: NA
j_gene: TRBJ1-1
d_gene: TRBD1
v_gene: TRBV5-6
CDR3aa: CASSTGQGTTEAFF
CDR3nt: TGTGCCAGCAGCACCGGACAGGGGACCACTGAAGCTTTCTTT

abundance: NA
j_gene: TRBJ2-7
d_gene: TRBD2
v_gene: TRBV28
CDR3aa: CASSLGGLAGCEQYF
CDR3nt: TGTGCCAGCAGTTTGGGTGGGCTAGCGGGATGCGAGCAGTACTTC

abundance: NA
j_gene: TRBJ2-1
d_gene: TRBD2
v_gene: TRBV5-1
CDR3aa: CASSVGRAGEQFF
CDR3nt: TGCGCCAGCAGCGTCGGGAGGGCAGGTGAGCAGTTCTTC

abundance: NA
j_gene: TRBJ2-3
d_gene: TRBD1
v_gene: TRBV28
CDR3aa: CASLDRGAQYF
CDR3nt: TGTGCCAGTCTAGACAGGGGTGCGCAGTATTTT

abundance: NA
j_gene: TRBJ1-2
d_gene: NA
v_gene: TRBV19
CDR3aa: CASRLAGTNGYTF
CDR3nt: TGTGCCAGTAGATTGGCAGGGACTAATGGCTACACCTTC

abundance: NA
j_gene: TRBJ1-2
d_gene: TRBD1
v_gene: TRBV29-1
CDR3aa: CSVGEDRGQGSYTF
CDR3nt: TGCAGCGTTGGAGAGGACAGGGGGCAGGGAAGCTACACCTTC

abundance: NA
j_gene: TRBJ1-1
d_gene: NA
v_gene: TRBV9
CDR3aa: CASSQRGANTEAFF
CDR3nt: TGTGCCAGCAGCCAACGGGGTGCAAACACTGAAGCTTTCTTT

abundance: NA
j_gene: TRBJ1-1
d_gene: TRBD1
v_gene: TRBV29-1
CDR3aa: CSGSTGALIAEAFF
CDR3nt: TGCAGCGGGTCGACAGGGGCCTTGATTGCTGAAGCTTTCTTT

abundance: NA
j_gene: TRBJ2-1
d_gene: NA
v_gene: TRBV23-1
CDR3aa: CASDGGPGVRDNEQFF
CDR3nt: TGCGCCAGCGACGGGGGGCCCGGGGTGAGGGACAATGAGCAGTTCTTC